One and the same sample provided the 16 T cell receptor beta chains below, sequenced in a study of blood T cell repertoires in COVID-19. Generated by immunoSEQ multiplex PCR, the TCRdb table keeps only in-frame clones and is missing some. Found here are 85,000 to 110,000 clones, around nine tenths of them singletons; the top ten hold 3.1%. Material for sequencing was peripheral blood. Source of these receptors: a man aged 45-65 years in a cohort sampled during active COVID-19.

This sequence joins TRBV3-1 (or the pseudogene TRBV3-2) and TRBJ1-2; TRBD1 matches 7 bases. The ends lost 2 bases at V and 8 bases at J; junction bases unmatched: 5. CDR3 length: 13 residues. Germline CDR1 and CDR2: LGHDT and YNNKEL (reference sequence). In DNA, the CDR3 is TGTGCCAGCAGCCAATTTACAGGGGACGGCTACACCTTC. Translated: CASSQFTGDGYTF.

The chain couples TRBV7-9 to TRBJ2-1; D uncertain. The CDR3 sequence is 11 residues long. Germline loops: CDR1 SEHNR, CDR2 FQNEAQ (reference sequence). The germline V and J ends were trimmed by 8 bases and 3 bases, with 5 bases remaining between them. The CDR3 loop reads CASSGYNEQFF. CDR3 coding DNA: TGTGCCAGCTCAGGCTACAATGAGCAGTTCTTC.

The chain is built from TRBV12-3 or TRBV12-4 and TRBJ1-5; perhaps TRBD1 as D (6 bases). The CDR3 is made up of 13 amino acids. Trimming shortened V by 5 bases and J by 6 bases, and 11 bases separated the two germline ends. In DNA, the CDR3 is TGTGCCAGCAGTCGACAGGATCTTCAGCCCCAGCATTTT. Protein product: CASSRQDLQPQHF.

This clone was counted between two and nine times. The CDR3 bases are TGTGCCAGCAGTTTAGTGGGGGGTAAGATTGAGCAGTTCTTC. Amino acids: CASSLVGGKIEQFF. The V and J genes are TRBV28 and TRBJ2-1; TRBD2 might be the D (6 bases). Trimming removed 2 bases from V and 9 bases from J, with 14 bases in between. Germline-derived CDR1 and CDR2 are MDHEN and SYDVKM. CDR3 length: 14 residues. Full variable domain (missing parts from reference TRBV28 and TRBJ2-1): DVKVTQSSRYLVKRTGEKVFLECVQDMDHENMFWYRQDPGLGLRLIYFSYDVKMKEKGDIPEGYSVSREKKERFSLILESASTNQTSMYLCASSLVGGKIEQFFGPGTRLTVL.

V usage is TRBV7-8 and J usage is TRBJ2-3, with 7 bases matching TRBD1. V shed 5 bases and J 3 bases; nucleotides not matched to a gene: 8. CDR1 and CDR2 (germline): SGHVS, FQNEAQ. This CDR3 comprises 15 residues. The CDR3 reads CASSIRDSRTDTQYF. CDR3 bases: TGTGCCAGCAGCATCCGGGACAGTCGGACAGATACGCAGTATTTT.

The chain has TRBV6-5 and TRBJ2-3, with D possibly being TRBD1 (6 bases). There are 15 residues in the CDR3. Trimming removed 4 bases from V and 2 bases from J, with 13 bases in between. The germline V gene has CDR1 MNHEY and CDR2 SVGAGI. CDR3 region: CASSSPQGPTDTQYF. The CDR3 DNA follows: TGTGCCAGCAGTTCCCCGCAGGGGCCCACAGATACGCAGTATTTT.

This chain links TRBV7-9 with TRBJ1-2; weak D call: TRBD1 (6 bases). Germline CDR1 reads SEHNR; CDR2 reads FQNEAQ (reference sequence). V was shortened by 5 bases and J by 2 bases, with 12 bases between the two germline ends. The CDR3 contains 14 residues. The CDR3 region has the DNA TGTGCCAGCAGCCCGTCCCAGGGGAACTATGGCTACACCTTC. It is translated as CASSPSQGNYGYTF. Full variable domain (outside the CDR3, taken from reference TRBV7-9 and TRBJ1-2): DTGVSQNPRHKITKRGQNVTFRCDPISEHNRLYWYRQTLGQGPEFLTYFQNEAQLEKSRLLSDRFSAERPKGSFSTLEIQRTEQGDSAMYLCASSPSQGNYGYTFGSGTRLTVV.

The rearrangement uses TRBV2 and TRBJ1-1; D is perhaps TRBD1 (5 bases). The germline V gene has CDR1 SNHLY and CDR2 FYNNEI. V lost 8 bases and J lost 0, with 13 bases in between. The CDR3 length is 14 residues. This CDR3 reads CASVWGRMNTEAFF. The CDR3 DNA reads TGTGCCAGCGTTTGGGGCAGAATGAACACTGAAGCTTTCTTT.

As DNA, the CDR3 is TGTGCCAGCACGGAAGCTAGCGGGGCCGCGAACACCGGGGAGCTGTTTTTT. Translating it yields CASTEASGAANTGELFF. The rearrangement links TRBV25-1 to TRBJ2-2, with 9 bases aligning to TRBD2. Germline-derived CDR1 and CDR2 are MGHDK and SYGVNS. CDR3 length equals 17 residues. Unmatched junction bases numbered 9, after V lost 7 bases and J lost 0 bases.

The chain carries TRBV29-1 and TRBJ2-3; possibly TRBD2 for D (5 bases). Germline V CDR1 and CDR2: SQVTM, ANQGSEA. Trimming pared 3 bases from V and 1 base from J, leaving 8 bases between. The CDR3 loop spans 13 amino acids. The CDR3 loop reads CSVDAGGTDTQYF. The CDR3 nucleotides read TGCAGCGTTGATGCGGGCGGCACAGATACGCAGTATTTT.

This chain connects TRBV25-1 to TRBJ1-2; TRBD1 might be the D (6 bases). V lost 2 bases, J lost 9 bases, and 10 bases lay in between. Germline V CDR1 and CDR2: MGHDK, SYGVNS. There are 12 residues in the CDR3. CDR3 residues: CASSEQGISYTF. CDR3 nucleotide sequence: TGTGCCAGCAGTGAACAGGGGATCAGCTACACCTTC.

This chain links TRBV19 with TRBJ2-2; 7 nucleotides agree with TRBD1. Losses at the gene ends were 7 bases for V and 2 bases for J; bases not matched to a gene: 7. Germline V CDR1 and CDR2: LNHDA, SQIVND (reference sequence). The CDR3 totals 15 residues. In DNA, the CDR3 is TGTGCCAGTACCTCACAGGGGACCAACACCGGGGAGCTGTTTTTT. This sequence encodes CASTSQGTNTGELFF.

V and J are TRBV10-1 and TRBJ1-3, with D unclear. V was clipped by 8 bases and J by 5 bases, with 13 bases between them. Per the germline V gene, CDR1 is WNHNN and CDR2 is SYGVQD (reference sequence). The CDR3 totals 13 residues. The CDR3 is CASGVRRRNTIYF. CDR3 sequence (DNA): TGCGCCAGCGGGGTCCGGAGGAGAAACACCATATATTTT.

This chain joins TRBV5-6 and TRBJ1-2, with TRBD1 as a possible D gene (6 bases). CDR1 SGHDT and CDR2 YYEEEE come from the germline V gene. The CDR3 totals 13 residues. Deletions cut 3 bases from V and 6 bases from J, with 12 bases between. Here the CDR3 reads CASSYTGSHGYTF. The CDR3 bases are TGTGCCAGCAGCTACACAGGGTCTCATGGCTACACCTTC. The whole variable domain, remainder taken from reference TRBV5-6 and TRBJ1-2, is DAGVTQSPTHLIKTRGQQVTLRCSPKSGHDTVSWYQQALGQGPQFIFQYYEEEERQRGNFPDRFSGHQFPNYSSELNVNALLLGDSALYLCASSYTGSHGYTFGSGTRLTVV.

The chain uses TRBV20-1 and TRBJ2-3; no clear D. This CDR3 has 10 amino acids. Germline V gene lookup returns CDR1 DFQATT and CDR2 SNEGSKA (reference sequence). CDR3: CSPLRDTQYF. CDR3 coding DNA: TGCAGCCCGCTACGTGATACGCAGTATTTT.

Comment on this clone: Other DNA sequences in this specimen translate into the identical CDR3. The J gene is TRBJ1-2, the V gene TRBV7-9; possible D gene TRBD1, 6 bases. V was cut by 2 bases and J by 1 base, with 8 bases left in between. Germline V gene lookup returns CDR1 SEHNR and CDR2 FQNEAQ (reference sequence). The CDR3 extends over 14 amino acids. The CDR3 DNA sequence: TGTGCCAGCAGCTTAACACAGGGTAACTATGGCTACACCTTC. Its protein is CASSLTQGNYGYTF.